Given below is one T cell receptor (beta chain) in context. As handled by the study authors: Amplification of reference gene primers was used by the study to estimate nucleated cell counts. Measured with immunoSEQ multiplex PCR; TCRdb has only the in-frame clones, and not every one. The V and J calls and the clone size are those of that table, but D and trimming were determined from the DNA. Of around 200,000 clones detected, more than 65% appear once; the ten largest clones hold 4.4%. The sample belongs to a study of blood T cell repertoires in COVID-19. Study details: T cells, B-cell-depleted T cells, or PBMCs provided the cDNA or gDNA that served as material.

V shed 8 bases and J shed 3 bases, with 25 bases lying between them. This CDR3 comprises 17 residues. In germline, CDR1 is LNHDA, CDR2 SQIVND (reference sequence). The clonotype originates from a man aged 45 to 65 with active or convalescent COVID-19. Specimen: peripheral blood. This chain uses TRBV19 with TRBJ1-2; D might be TRBD1 (6 bases). Here the CDR3 DNA reads TGTGCCAGTTCCCCACCTGGACAGCCACAATTTCACTATGGCTACACCTTC. Its translation is CASSPPGQPQFHYGYTF. The whole variable domain, filled in from reference TRBV19 and TRBJ1-2, reads DGGITQSPKYLFRKEGQNVTLSCEQNLNHDAMYWYRQDPGQGLRLIYYSQIVNDFQKGDIAEGYSVSREKKESFPLTVTSAQKNPTAFYLCASSPPGQPQFHYGYTFGSGTRLTVV.